Below are 2 T cell receptor beta chains sequenced from a single sample in a study of CD8+ T cells in alopecia areata (dated by TCRdb to 2017 to 2018). In the paper's terms, the time point label means: baseline before oral tofacitinib. The receptor library was made with the immunoSEQ multiplex PCR assay. For TCR sequencing, RNA was extracted from every sample and reverse transcribed into cDNA to serve as template. TCRdb re-hosts the immuneACCESS table, in-frame sequences only. Its copies lack some clones; in the studies checked, an unresolved V gene accounts for under half of them, and the cause for the rest is not known. The sample table contains around 140,000 clones; only one count was recorded for approximately 51% of them. The ten largest clonotypes hold roughly 0.92% of the sample. The source was CD4+ T cells sorted from blood, collected at week 0. These receptors came from a human donor with alopecia areata.

This clone came up a few times. The chain joins TRBV30 to TRBJ2-2; D is ambiguous. The CDR3 is 11 residues long. Germline V CDR1 and CDR2: GTSNPN, SVGIG (reference sequence). Trimming stripped 0 bases from V and 7 bases from J, with 3 bases between. CDR3 sequence: CAWSVGGELFF. In DNA form, the CDR3 reads TGTGCCTGGAGTGTAGGCGGGGAGCTGTTTTTT.

The chain employs TRBV25-1 and TRBJ1-2, with TRBD1 matching over 7 bases. The V gene end was trimmed by 6 bases and the J gene end by 3 bases; junction bases not matched to a gene: 4. Germline CDR1 MGHDK, CDR2 SYGVNS. The CDR3 covers 13 residues. DNA of the CDR3: TGTGCCAGCAGAGGACAGGATCACTATGGCTACACCTTC. Protein sequence: CASRGQDHYGYTF.